What follows describes a single TCR beta chain. Its antigen is still unknown. The sample comes from a study of chemoradiotherapy in HPV16-positive cancers. Points from the study as a whole: For HPV16-positive patients, expanding HPV-responsive T cells associated with longer recurrence-free survival.

Profiled with immunoSEQ multiplex PCR; TCRdb holds only in-frame clones, not every one. In the table there are 650 to 850 clones, nearly 85% of which are singletons. Samples were taken several times over chemoradiotherapy. Sequencing used tumor tissue, obtained from a patient who underwent chemoradiotherapy. The source is a human donor with HPV-associated anogenital cancer.

For the CDR3, the DNA is TGTGCCTGGGAAACTCCGGGACTAGCGGGATACAATGAGCAGTTCTTC. This encodes CAWETPGLAGYNEQFF. This chain joins TRBV30 and TRBJ2-1, with 13 bases that match TRBD2. The V gene end was trimmed by 5 bases and the J gene end by 4 bases; junction bases not matched to a gene: 8. The germline V gene encodes CDR1 GTSNPN and CDR2 SVGIG (reference sequence). This CDR3 region has 16 residues.